This record concerns one T cell receptor beta chain sequence. Profiled with immunoSEQ multiplex PCR; TCRdb holds only in-frame clones, not every one. The repertoire has some 170,000 clones, roughly 94% of them found once; the top ten carry 12% to 15%. The sample belongs to a study of control samples from healthy donors and cancer patients. The CDR3 has 13 residues. V lost 8 bases to trimming and J lost 1 base, with 11 bases between them. Germline values: CDR1 SEHNR, CDR2 FQNEAQ (reference sequence). This sequence was found in a man aged 60 to 69 with colorectal cancer. Specimen: PBMCs. The gene calls are TRBV7-9 and TRBJ1-1; D remains ambiguous. The CDR3 loop reads CASALGGNTEAFF. The DNA of the CDR3 is TGTGCCAGCGCATTAGGAGGGAACACTGAAGCTTTCTTT.